Below, 19 T cell receptor beta chains from the same sample are listed, as sequenced in a study of cytomegalovirus exposure and HLA in healthy donors. PCR used 60 Vbeta primers and 13 Jbeta primers. Profiling relied on immunoSEQ multiplex PCR, and the TCRdb table lists in-frame clones only, not all of them. The sample carries 100,000 to 150,000 clones, 81% recorded once. Sequencing was carried out using PBMCs. Every receptor here comes from a woman in her 30s in good health and CMV-seronegative.

The rearrangement uses TRBV4-2 and TRBJ2-5; weak D call: TRBD2 (6 bases). Per the germline V gene, CDR1 is LGHNA and CDR2 is YNFKEQ. The V gene lost 4 bases and the J gene lost 2 bases, with 14 bases spanning the gap. The CDR3 runs to 15 residues. The CDR3 protein is CASSLNPGVQETQYF. In DNA form, the CDR3 reads TGTGCCAGCAGCCTCAACCCGGGGGTACAAGAGACCCAGTACTTC.

This chain connects TRBV7-8 to TRBJ2-3; D is uncertain. Between the trimmed V and J ends, which lost 4 bases and 0 bases, there was a span of 8 bases. This CDR3 is 14 amino acids long. The germline gives CDR1 SGHVS, CDR2 FQNEAQ. The CDR3 sequence is CASSYDTSTDTQYF. The CDR3 DNA sequence: TGTGCCAGCAGCTACGACACAAGCACAGATACGCAGTATTTT.

V gene TRBV6-5 combines with J gene TRBJ1-2, with 9 bases identical to TRBD1. V dropped 5 bases and J dropped 5; count of bases not matched to a gene: 6. The germline CDR1 and CDR2 sequences are MNHEY and SVGAGI. CDR3 length equals 14 residues. CDR3 amino acids: CASSLGQGIYGYTF. CDR3 DNA sequence: TGTGCCAGCAGTCTGGGACAGGGCATATATGGCTACACCTTC.

This chain uses TRBV18 with TRBJ2-1, with 7 bases that match TRBD1. The CDR3 covers 13 residues. Trimming cost V 6 bases and J 6 bases; bases outside gene matches: 5. Germline CDR1 and CDR2: KGHSH and LQKENI. Here the CDR3 DNA reads TGTGCCAGCTCTCGAGGGACAGCCAATGAGCAGTTCTTC. It codes for CASSRGTANEQFF.

The chain is built from TRBV29-1 and TRBJ1-1; 12 bases agree with TRBD1. The V and J ends lost 5 bases and 6 bases, in that order; junction bases with no gene match: 10. The germline gives CDR1 SQVTM, CDR2 ANQGSEA. The CDR3 is 15 residues long. The CDR3 reads CSVWDRGRGPAEAFF. CDR3 nucleotides: TGCAGCGTTTGGGACAGGGGGCGCGGGCCTGCTGAAGCTTTCTTT.

The chain couples TRBV25-1 to TRBJ2-5; TRBD2 agrees at 8 bases. V trimming: 3 bases; J trimming: 1 base; junction bases outside the gene matches: 4. This CDR3 comprises 15 residues. From germline, CDR1 is MGHDK and CDR2 SYGVNS. CDR3 in DNA: TGTGCCAGCAGTGACCTAGCGGGCCGCCAAGAGACCCAGTACTTC. It yields the protein CASSDLAGRQETQYF.

The chain joins TRBV5-5 to TRBJ1-1; D unresolved. The CDR3 has 16 residues. Trimming removed 4 bases at V and 0 bases at J, with 16 bases between. Germline CDR1 reads SGHKS; CDR2 reads YYEKEE (reference sequence). The CDR3 sequence is CASSHSGSTVNTEAFF. CDR3 nucleotide sequence: TGTGCCAGCAGCCATTCGGGTTCCACGGTGAACACTGAAGCTTTCTTT.

The genes are TRBV2 and TRBJ2-3; 14 bases match TRBD2. Germline CDR1 is SNHLY and CDR2 is FYNNEI. This CDR3 spans 16 amino acids. Trimming took 7 bases from V and 4 from J; bases not matched to a gene: 7. The CDR3 is CASISLTSGGADTQYF. For the CDR3, the DNA is TGTGCCAGCATCTCATTGACTAGCGGGGGGGCAGATACGCAGTATTTT.

The rearrangement links TRBV5-1 to TRBJ2-5, with 7 positions matching TRBD1. The assigned J gene may be wrong: the sequence end matches TRBJ2-7 better. The germline V gene encodes CDR1 SGHRS and CDR2 YFSETQ. The CDR3 has 14 amino acids. CDR3 region: CASSPRGTDYEQYF. CDR3 sequence (DNA): TGCGCCAGCAGCCCCAGAGGGACAGACTACGAGCAGTACTTC.

The genes are TRBV29-1 and TRBJ2-3; 10 bases are a match to TRBD2. The CDR3 length is 13 residues. After removal of 7 bases from V and 3 bases from J, the junction contained 4 bases not matched to a gene. The germline gives CDR1 SQVTM, CDR2 ANQGSEA. This CDR3 reads CSASGRATDTQYF. CDR3 DNA sequence: TGCAGCGCCAGCGGGAGGGCGACAGATACGCAGTATTTT.

The chain couples TRBV5-4 to TRBJ2-5; tentatively, D is TRBD1 (6 bases). V lost 4 bases and J lost 0, with 7 bases in between. There are 13 residues in the CDR3. From germline, CDR1 is SGHNT and CDR2 YYREEE (reference sequence). This CDR3 reads CASSGQNQETQYF. The CDR3 DNA is TGTGCCAGCAGCGGACAGAACCAAGAGACCCAGTACTTC.

V usage is TRBV2 and J usage is TRBJ2-3; TRBD2 agrees at 9 bases. The CDR3 runs to 16 residues. Germline assignment: CDR1 SNHLY and CDR2 FYNNEI. V was clipped by 6 bases and J by 6 bases; unmatched bases: 13. CDR3 nucleotide sequence: TGTGCCAGCAGAGCGGGGGCTTTAGCGGGGGCCGATACGCAGTATTTT. Amino acid sequence: CASRAGALAGADTQYF.

The chain combines TRBV5-1 with TRBJ2-1; TRBD1 is a possible D gene (5 bases). The ends were cut back, 5 bases at V and 8 bases at J, with 11 bases in the middle. Germline V gives CDR1 SGHRS, CDR2 YFSETQ. The CDR3 has 12 residues. The CDR3 region has the DNA TGCGCCAGCAGTTCCAGGGTCGATGAGCAGTTCTTC. Protein product: CASSSRVDEQFF.

This clone has just one count. This sequence joins TRBV5-1 and TRBJ2-7; 9 nucleotides line up with TRBD1. Germline CDR1 reads SGHRS; CDR2 reads YFSETQ. The CDR3 spans 15 residues. The ends lost 0 bases at V and 3 bases at J; junction bases unmatched: 4. Here the CDR3 DNA reads TGCGCCAGCAGCTTGGAGGGGACAGGGAGCTACGAGCAGTACTTC. As protein: CASSLEGTGSYEQYF.

The sample holds one count of this clone. The genes are TRBV28 and TRBJ2-7; 10 nucleotides line up with TRBD1. Germline V gene sequence: CDR1 MDHEN, CDR2 SYDVKM. This CDR3 contains 14 residues. The V gene end was trimmed by 5 bases and the J gene end by 3 bases; junction bases not matched to a gene: 4. CDR3 sequence reads: CASSLGTGVYEQYF. CDR3 in DNA: TGTGCCAGCAGTCTAGGGACAGGGGTCTACGAGCAGTACTTC.

V gene TRBV7-3 combines with J gene TRBJ2-2; TRBD2 aligns across 9 bases. The CDR3 is 15 amino acids. The trim removed 2 bases at V and 5 bases at J, leaving 3 bases unmatched. Germline values: CDR1 SGHTA, CDR2 FQGTGA. The CDR3 sequence is CASSLYSGGTGELFF. The DNA of the CDR3 is TGTGCCAGCAGCTTATATAGCGGGGGTACCGGGGAGCTGTTTTTT.

The rearrangement links TRBV18 to TRBJ2-2; 7 nucleotides line up with TRBD1. The ends lost 4 bases at V and 7 bases at J; junction bases unmatched: 0. CDR3 length equals 12 residues. The V gene's germline CDR1 is KGHSH and CDR2 LQKENI. The CDR3: CASSRDSGELFF. In DNA, the CDR3 is TGTGCCAGCTCACGGGACAGCGGGGAGCTGTTTTTT.

This rearrangement joins TRBV6-5 to TRBJ2-3; D may be TRBD2 (5 bases). Trimming pared 6 bases from V and 2 bases from J, leaving 12 bases between. CDR3 length: 14 amino acids. Germline-derived CDR1 and CDR2 are MNHEY and SVGAGI. CDR3 loop: CASRTTYPTDTQYF. The CDR3 DNA reads TGTGCCAGCAGGACTACCTATCCCACAGATACGCAGTATTTT.

The rearrangement uses TRBV21-1 and TRBJ2-1; the DNA was not compared with TRBD2, the D call given in the table. TRBV21-1 is marked as a pseudogene. The CDR3 totals 21 residues. The CDR3 loop is CASSNAPRTRFLWDSYNEQFF. CDR3 bases: TGTGCCAGCAGCAATGCTCCCCGGACTAGATTCCTTTGGGACTCCTACAATGAGCAGTTCTTC.